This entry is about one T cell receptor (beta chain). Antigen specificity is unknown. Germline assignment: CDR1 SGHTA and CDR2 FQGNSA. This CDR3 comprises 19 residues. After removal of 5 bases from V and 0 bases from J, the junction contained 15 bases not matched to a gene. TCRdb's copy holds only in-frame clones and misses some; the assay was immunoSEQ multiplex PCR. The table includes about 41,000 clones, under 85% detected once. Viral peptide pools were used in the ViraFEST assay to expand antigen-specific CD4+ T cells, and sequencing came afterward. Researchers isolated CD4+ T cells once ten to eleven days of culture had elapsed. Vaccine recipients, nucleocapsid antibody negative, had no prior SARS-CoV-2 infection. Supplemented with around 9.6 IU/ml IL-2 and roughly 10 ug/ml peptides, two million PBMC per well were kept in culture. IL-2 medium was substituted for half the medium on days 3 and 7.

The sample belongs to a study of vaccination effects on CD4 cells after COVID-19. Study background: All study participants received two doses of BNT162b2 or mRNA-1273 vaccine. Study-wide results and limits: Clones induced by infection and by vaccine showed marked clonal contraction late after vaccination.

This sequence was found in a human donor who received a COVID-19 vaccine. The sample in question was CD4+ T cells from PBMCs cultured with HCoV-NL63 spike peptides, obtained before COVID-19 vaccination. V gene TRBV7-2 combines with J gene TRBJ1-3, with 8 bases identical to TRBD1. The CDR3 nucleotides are TGTGCCAGCAGCCCCCAGACAGGGGCAATTAGGGTCTCTGGAAACACCATATATTTT. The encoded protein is CASSPQTGAIRVSGNTIYF.